This entry lists 32 T cell receptor beta chains sequenced from one sample in a study of shared clonotypes between healthy human individuals. Sequencing was performed with immunoSEQ multiplex PCR; in TCRdb, only in-frame clones are kept and a portion is missing. The data contain roughly 2.4 million clones, roughly 95% of them singletons. The source material was naive CD4+ T cells sorted from blood. Subset given: CD45RA+ positively selected. The receptors were gathered from a young man in good health.

V usage is TRBV25-1 and J usage is TRBJ1-1; a weak D match, TRBD1 (5 bases). The CDR3 runs 15 residues. Germline loops: CDR1 MGHDK, CDR2 SYGVNS. V lost 0 bases, J lost 5 bases, and 13 bases lay in between. CDR3 in DNA: TGTGCCAGCAGTGAATACGGGGGGGAAGGGACTGAAGCTTTCTTT. Amino acids: CASSEYGGEGTEAFF. Supplemented by reference TRBV25-1 and TRBJ1-1, the full variable domain reads EADIYQTPRYLVIGTGKKITLECSQTMGHDKMYWYQQDPGMELHLIHYSYGVNSTEKGDLSSESTVSRIRTEHFPLTLESARPSHTSQYLCASSEYGGEGTEAFFGQGTRLTVV.

This clone is a singleton in its sample. The chain combines TRBV4-1 with TRBJ1-1, with D possibly TRBD1 on 6 matching bases. The CDR3 sequence is 18 residues long. The V end lost 0 bases, the J end lost 4 bases, and 21 bases lay between the germline ends. Germline CDR1 and CDR2: MGHRA and YSYEKL. This CDR3 reads CASSQDPGQRTWGTEAFF. The CDR3, as DNA: TGCGCCAGCAGCCAAGATCCTGGACAGCGAACTTGGGGCACTGAAGCTTTCTTT.

The chain has TRBV30 and TRBJ2-2, with 7 bases identical to TRBD1. With 5 bases clipped from V and 4 bases from J, the junction kept 7 bases outside the gene matches. CDR3 size: 14 residues. The V gene's germline CDR1 is GTSNPN and CDR2 SVGIG (reference sequence). The chain's CDR3 is CAWGSRGITGELFF. DNA of the CDR3: TGTGCCTGGGGTAGCAGGGGGATCACCGGGGAGCTGTTTTTT. Full variable domain (remainder filled in from reference TRBV30 and TRBJ2-2): SQTIHQWPATLVQPVGSPLSLECTVEGTSNPNLYWYRQAAGRGLQLLFYSVGIGQISSEVPQNLSASRPQDRQFILSSKKLLLSDSGFYLCAWGSRGITGELFFGEGSRLTVL.

With respect to this clone: Other DNA sequences in the sample encode the same CDR3. The chain joins TRBV6-6 to TRBJ2-7; 7 bases map to TRBD2. The CDR3 is 12 residues long. Germline assignment: CDR1 MNHNY and CDR2 SVGAGI (reference sequence). V shed 6 bases and J 6 bases; nucleotides not matched to a gene: 5. The CDR3 protein is CASSPGGGEQYF. CDR3 sequence (DNA): TGTGCCAGCAGCCCCGGCGGGGGCGAGCAGTACTTC.

In its sample, this clone was seen once. The chain carries TRBV5-1 and TRBJ2-2; possible D gene TRBD1, 6 bases. This CDR3 is built from 14 residues. The ends were cut back, 4 bases at V and 1 base at J, with 8 bases in the middle. Germline V lookup: CDR1 SGHRS, CDR2 YFSETQ. CDR3 amino acids: CASSQDRNTGELFF. The CDR3 nucleotides read TGCGCCAGCAGCCAGGACAGGAACACCGGGGAGCTGTTTTTT.

This clone was found once. This specimen includes other DNA sequences encoding the same CDR3. The chain employs TRBV2 and TRBJ2-2; 8 bases are shared with TRBD1. The trim removed 4 bases at V and 2 bases at J, leaving 3 bases unmatched. The CDR3 contains 15 residues. Germline CDR1 reads SNHLY; CDR2 reads FYNNEI. This CDR3 reads CASSGQGRNTGELFF. CDR3 in DNA: TGTGCCAGCAGTGGACAGGGGCGTAACACCGGGGAGCTGTTTTTT.

This rearrangement joins TRBV19 to TRBJ2-1, with 10 bases aligning to TRBD2. With V trimmed by 6 bases and J by 6 bases, 2 bases remained unmatched. Germline V lookup: CDR1 LNHDA, CDR2 SQIVND (reference sequence). This CDR3 has 13 residues. CDR3 DNA sequence: TGTGCCAGTAGGACTAGCGGGCTCAATGAGCAGTTCTTC. Protein sequence: CASRTSGLNEQFF.

The chain links TRBV11-2 to TRBJ2-7; the D gene could be TRBD1 or TRBD2 (5 bases each). Germline CDR1 reads SGHAT; CDR2 reads FQNNGV. This CDR3 contains 16 residues. The V end was cut by 5 bases, the J end by 3 bases, with 20 bases between. In DNA, the CDR3 is TGTGCCAGCAGCGTCCATGGTGGGGGTATTGGCTACGAGCAGTACTTC. Its translation: CASSVHGGGIGYEQYF.

The chain carries TRBV6-1 and TRBJ2-7; TRBD2 is a possible D gene (5 bases). The CDR3 length is 15 residues. Germline CDR1 and CDR2: MNHNS and SASEGT. V lost 6 bases, J lost 6 bases, and 21 bases lay in between. The CDR3 DNA sequence: TGTGCCAGCAGCGTTTTCGGGAACGGGGTCGGCGAGCAGTACTTC. Translating it yields CASSVFGNGVGEQYF.

About this clone: In the same sample, other DNA sequences code for this CDR3. This chain connects TRBV9 to TRBJ2-7; D is ambiguous. Germline assignment: CDR1 SGDLS and CDR2 YYNGEE. CDR3 length: 13 residues. The V end lost 2 bases, the J end lost 4 bases, and 10 bases lay between the germline ends. CDR3 sequence (DNA): TGTGCCAGCAGCGTCGCCCCTGATTACGAGCAGTACTTC. Encoded protein: CASSVAPDYEQYF. The full variable domain, with the rest looked up from reference TRBV9 and TRBJ2-7, is DSGVTQTPKHLITATGQRVTLRCSPRSGDLSVYWYQQSLDQGLQFLIQYYNGEERAKGNILERFSAQQFPDLHSELNLSSLELGDSALYFCASSVAPDYEQYFGPGTRLTVT.

The V call is TRBV5-4, the J call TRBJ2-1; no firm D call. Germline V CDR1 and CDR2: SGHNT, YYREEE (reference sequence). CDR3 size: 15 residues. V was trimmed by 4 bases and J by 3 bases, leaving 14 bases between them. The CDR3 loop is CASSPDPLYYNEQFF. CDR3 DNA sequence: TGTGCCAGCAGCCCGGACCCACTATACTACAATGAGCAGTTCTTC. The complete variable domain, with remaining parts taken from reference TRBV5-4 and TRBJ2-1, reads ETGVTQSPTHLIKTRGQQVTLRCSSQSGHNTVSWYQQALGQGPQFIFQYYREEENGRGNFPPRFSGLQFPNYSSELNVNALELDDSALYLCASSPDPLYYNEQFFGPGTRLTVL.

The V call is TRBV7-2, the J call TRBJ1-1, with 9 positions matching TRBD1. The CDR3 length is 14 residues. Germline V gene lookup returns CDR1 SGHTA and CDR2 FQGNSA. After removal of 7 bases from V and 0 bases from J, the junction contained 3 bases not matched to a gene. The CDR3 DNA reads TGTGCCAGCACCCGACAGGGGGTGAACACTGAAGCTTTCTTT. The encoded protein is CASTRQGVNTEAFF.

J is TRBJ2-3 and V is TRBV5-1, with D tentatively TRBD1 (7 bases). CDR3 size: 15 residues. In germline, CDR1 is SGHRS, CDR2 YFSETQ. With 4 bases removed from V and 4 bases from J, the gap between germline ends came to 16 bases. The CDR3 here is CASSPLGGGPDTQYF. The CDR3 bases are TGCGCCAGCAGCCCGCTTGGAGGGGGCCCAGATACGCAGTATTTT.

The CDR3 DNA follows: TGTGCCAGCCAGCCCGTAACGGGGGGACAAGAGACCCAGTACTTC. Its protein product is CASQPVTGGQETQYF. The V gene is TRBV6-5, the J gene TRBJ2-5; 7 bases fit TRBD2. Trimming removed 8 bases from V and 2 bases from J; junction bases left unmatched: 11. The CDR3 runs to 15 residues. Germline CDR1 reads MNHEY; CDR2 reads SVGAGI.

As for this clone: The same CDR3 can be traced to other DNA sequences in this sample. This chain uses TRBV5-1 with TRBJ2-2, with D maybe TRBD1 (6 bases). The CDR3 loop spans 15 amino acids. Germline CDR1 and CDR2: SGHRS and YFSETQ. V lost 0 bases, J lost 3 bases, and 9 bases lay in between. The CDR3 reads CASSLGQADTGELFF. The CDR3 bases are TGCGCCAGCAGCTTGGGACAGGCAGACACCGGGGAGCTGTTTTTT.

The chain links TRBV14 to TRBJ1-5; TRBD1 aligns across 7 bases. V shed 0 bases and J 4 bases; nucleotides not matched to a gene: 6. This CDR3 has 16 amino acids. Germline V gene sequence: CDR1 SGHDN, CDR2 FVKESK. The CDR3: CASSQERDSRNQPQHF. The CDR3 DNA follows: TGTGCCAGCAGCCAAGAACGGGACAGCCGAAATCAGCCCCAGCATTTT.

The V call is TRBV18, the J call TRBJ2-2, with 8 bases that match TRBD1. Germline-derived CDR1 and CDR2 are KGHSH and LQKENI. Unmatched junction bases numbered 2, after V lost 5 bases and J lost 0 bases. This CDR3 comprises 15 residues. The chain's CDR3 is CASSIQGANTGELFF. As DNA, the CDR3 is TGTGCCAGCTCAATACAGGGGGCGAACACCGGGGAGCTGTTTTTT.

A remark on this clone: This same CDR3 is encoded by further DNA sequences in the sample. V usage is TRBV29-1 and J usage is TRBJ2-5; a possible D gene is TRBD2 (5 bases). V lost 6 bases and J 5 bases, leaving 13 bases between the germline ends. This CDR3 has 12 residues. The germline CDR1 and CDR2 sequences are SQVTM and ANQGSEA. The CDR3 sequence is CSVSEGTETQYF. The CDR3, as DNA: TGCAGCGTGTCTGAGGGAACGGAGACCCAGTACTTC.

The chain couples TRBV9 to TRBJ2-7; maybe TRBD2 (6 bases). The germline V and J ends were trimmed by 4 bases and 4 bases, with 12 bases remaining between them. This CDR3 has 13 residues. The germline CDR1 and CDR2 sequences are SGDLS and YYNGEE. CDR3 bases: TGTGCCAGCAGCCAGGGTAGCGGATACGAGCAGTACTTC. Protein sequence: CASSQGSGYEQYF. The whole variable domain, remainder taken from reference TRBV9 and TRBJ2-7, is DSGVTQTPKHLITATGQRVTLRCSPRSGDLSVYWYQQSLDQGLQFLIQYYNGEERAKGNILERFSAQQFPDLHSELNLSSLELGDSALYFCASSQGSGYEQYFGPGTRLTVT.

This chain links TRBV30 with TRBJ2-7; D possibly corresponds to TRBD1 (6 bases). From germline, CDR1 is GTSNPN and CDR2 SVGIG (reference sequence). V gave up 1 base and J gave up 2 bases, with 9 bases separating them. CDR3 length: 13 amino acids. DNA of the CDR3: TGTGCCTGGAGTGATTACAGGGCCTACGAGCAGTACTTC. It encodes CAWSDYRAYEQYF.

The chain employs TRBV7-2 and TRBJ1-4; no reliable D call. Germline values: CDR1 SGHTA, CDR2 FQGNSA. The length of the CDR3 is 14 residues. The V end lost 5 bases, the J end lost 8 bases, and 15 bases lay between the germline ends. The CDR3 sequence: CASSLSRSGEKLFF. The CDR3 DNA sequence: TGTGCCAGCAGCCTAAGCCGTTCGGGGGAAAAACTGTTTTTT.

The chain combines TRBV7-2 with TRBJ2-7; 7 bases line up with TRBD2. Germline CDR1 and CDR2: SGHTA and FQGNSA. Unmatched junction bases numbered 20, after V lost 6 bases and J lost 0 bases. There are 19 residues in the CDR3. The CDR3 loop is CASSSPHPLWRGSSYEQYF. The CDR3 nucleotides read TGTGCCAGCAGTTCCCCCCACCCCCTTTGGCGGGGGAGCTCCTACGAGCAGTACTTC.

The chain has TRBV11-3 and TRBJ2-5; a possible D gene is TRBD2 (5 bases). Trimming took off 4 bases at V and 4 bases at J, with 10 bases between the two ends. The CDR3 extends over 13 amino acids. Germline CDR1 is SGHNT and CDR2 is YENEEA. Written as DNA, the CDR3 is TGTGCCAGCAGCTCCCTCGGAGGAGAGACCCAGTACTTC. Translated, it gives CASSSLGGETQYF.

The V gene is TRBV5-4, the J gene TRBJ2-7; 9 bases map to TRBD1. This CDR3 spans 15 amino acids. J gave up 5 bases and V 1 base, and 7 bases lay outside the gene matches. Germline V gene sequence: CDR1 SGHNT, CDR2 YYREEE (reference sequence). CDR3 DNA: TGTGCCAGCAGCTTGTCGGGACAGGGCCGCGACGAGCAGTACTTC. Amino acid sequence: CASSLSGQGRDEQYF.

The chain joins TRBV28 to TRBJ1-4; D ambiguous. This CDR3 spans 16 amino acids. Trimming removed 5 bases from V and 0 bases from J, with 13 bases in between. CDR1 MDHEN and CDR2 SYDVKM come from the germline V gene. The CDR3 spells CASSRGWPATNEKLFF. In nucleotides, the CDR3 is TGTGCCAGCAGTAGAGGCTGGCCAGCAACTAATGAAAAACTGTTTTTT. Filled out from reference TRBV28 and TRBJ1-4, the complete variable domain reads DVKVTQSSRYLVKRTGEKVFLECVQDMDHENMFWYRQDPGLGLRLIYFSYDVKMKEKGDIPEGYSVSREKKERFSLILESASTNQTSMYLCASSRGWPATNEKLFFGSGTQLSVL.

This chain connects TRBV27 to TRBJ2-1; possible D gene TRBD2, 6 bases. Germline CDR1 and CDR2: MNHEY and SMNVEV (reference sequence). The length of the CDR3 is 16 residues. V was shortened by 2 bases and J by 6 bases, with 17 bases between the two germline ends. In DNA, the CDR3 is TGTGCCAGCAGTTTAATAGCGTCTTCCGGGGGCAATGAGCAGTTCTTC. It yields the protein CASSLIASSGGNEQFF.

The chain links TRBV30 to TRBJ1-1; D is undetermined. V lost 1 base, J lost 12 bases, and 12 bases lay in between. Germline V gene lookup returns CDR1 GTSNPN and CDR2 SVGIG (reference sequence). The CDR3 is 11 amino acids. The DNA of the CDR3 is TGTGCCTGGAGTGAAGGACCGGAGTCTTTCTTT. Translated: CAWSEGPESFF.

The chain is built from TRBV5-4 and TRBJ2-7; TRBD2 matches at 10 bases. The CDR3 consists of 16 residues. Trimming took 0 bases from V and 2 from J; bases not matched to a gene: 5. Germline lookup yields CDR1 SGHNT and CDR2 YYREEE (reference sequence). CDR3 bases: TGTGCCAGCAGCTTGGTTGGTAGCGGGAGGACCTACGAGCAGTACTTC. Its protein product is CASSLVGSGRTYEQYF.

The chain links TRBV19 to TRBJ1-3; D uncertain. This CDR3 contains 14 residues. CDR1 and CDR2 (germline): LNHDA, SQIVND (reference sequence). Trimming shortened V by 3 bases and J by 6 bases, and 12 bases separated the two germline ends. CDR3 loop: CASSITQRANTIYF. DNA of the CDR3: TGTGCCAGTAGTATTACCCAGAGGGCAAACACCATATATTTT.

About this clone itself: Germline is not matched at one junction end, which may reflect a read error. V gene TRBV2 combines with J gene TRBJ1-5; D is uncertain. CDR3 length equals 14 residues. The germline CDR1 and CDR2 sequences are SNHLY and FYNNEI. In nucleotides, the CDR3 is TGTGCCAGCAGCCCTTTACCGGGCATTCAGGCCCAGCATTTT. This translates into CASSPLPGIQAQHF.

This chain connects TRBV5-1 to TRBJ2-7; D ambiguous. Germline CDR1 SGHRS, CDR2 YFSETQ. The CDR3 covers 14 residues. Trimming shortened V by 1 base and J by 4 bases, and 12 bases separated the two germline ends. This chain's CDR3 is CASSLLSLGYEQYF. The CDR3 bases are TGCGCCAGCAGCTTGTTGTCTCTGGGGTACGAGCAGTACTTC. Combining the CDR3 with reference TRBV5-1 and TRBJ2-7 gives the whole variable domain KAGVTQTPRYLIKTRGQQVTLSCSPISGHRSVSWYQQTPGQGLQFLFEYFSETQRNKGNFPGRFSGRQFSNSRSEMNVSTLELGDSALYLCASSLLSLGYEQYFGPGTRLTVT.

This rearrangement joins TRBV10-3 to TRBJ2-7; TRBD1 aligns across 9 bases. The CDR3 has 15 residues. V gave up 5 bases and J gave up 0 bases; unmatched junction bases: 5. CDR1 ENHRY and CDR2 SYGVKD come from the germline V gene. CDR3 in DNA: TGTGCCATCAGTAGGGGACAGGGAAGCTCCTACGAGCAGTACTTC. It is translated as CAISRGQGSSYEQYF.